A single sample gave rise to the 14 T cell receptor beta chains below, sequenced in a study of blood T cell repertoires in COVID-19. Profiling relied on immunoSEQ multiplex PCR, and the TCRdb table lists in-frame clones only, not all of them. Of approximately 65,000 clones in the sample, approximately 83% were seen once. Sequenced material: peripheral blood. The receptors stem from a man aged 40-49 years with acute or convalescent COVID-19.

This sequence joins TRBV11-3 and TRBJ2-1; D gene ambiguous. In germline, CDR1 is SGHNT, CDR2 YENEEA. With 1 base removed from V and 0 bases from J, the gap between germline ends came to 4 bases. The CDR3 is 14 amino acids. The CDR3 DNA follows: TGTGCCAGCAGCTTAGGCGGCTCCTACAATGAGCAGTTCTTC. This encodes CASSLGGSYNEQFF. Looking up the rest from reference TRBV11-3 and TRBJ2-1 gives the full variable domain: EAGVVQSPRYKIIEKKQPVAFWCNPISGHNTLYWYLQNLGQGPELLIRYENEEAVDDSQLPKDRFSAERLKGVDSTLKIQPAELGDSAVYLCASSLGGSYNEQFFGPGTRLTVL.

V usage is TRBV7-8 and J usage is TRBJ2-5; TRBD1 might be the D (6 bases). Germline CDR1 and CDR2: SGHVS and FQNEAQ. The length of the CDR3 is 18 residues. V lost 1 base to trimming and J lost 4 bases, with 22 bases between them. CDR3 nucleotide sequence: TGTGCCAGCAGCTTAGGGGGGCCCATGGTCGGGCGATTAGAGACCCAGTACTTC. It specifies CASSLGGPMVGRLETQYF.

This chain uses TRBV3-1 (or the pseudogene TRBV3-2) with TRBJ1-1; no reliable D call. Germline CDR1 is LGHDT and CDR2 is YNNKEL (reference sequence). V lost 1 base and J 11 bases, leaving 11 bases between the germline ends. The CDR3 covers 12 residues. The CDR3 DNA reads TGTGCCAGCAGCCAAGCCCACAACCAGGCTTTCTTT. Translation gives CASSQAHNQAFF.

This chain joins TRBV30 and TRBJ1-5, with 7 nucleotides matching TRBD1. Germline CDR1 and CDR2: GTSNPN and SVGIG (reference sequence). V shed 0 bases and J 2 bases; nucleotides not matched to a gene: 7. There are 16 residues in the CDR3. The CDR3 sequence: CAWSVPGQPRNQPQHF. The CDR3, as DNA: TGTGCCTGGAGTGTACCGGGACAGCCTCGCAATCAGCCCCAGCATTTT.

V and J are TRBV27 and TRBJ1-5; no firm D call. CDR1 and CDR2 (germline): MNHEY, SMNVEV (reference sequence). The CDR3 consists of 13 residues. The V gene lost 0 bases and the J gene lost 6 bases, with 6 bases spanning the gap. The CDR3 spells CASSLSRFQPQHF. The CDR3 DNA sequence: TGTGCCAGCAGTTTATCGAGGTTTCAGCCCCAGCATTTT.

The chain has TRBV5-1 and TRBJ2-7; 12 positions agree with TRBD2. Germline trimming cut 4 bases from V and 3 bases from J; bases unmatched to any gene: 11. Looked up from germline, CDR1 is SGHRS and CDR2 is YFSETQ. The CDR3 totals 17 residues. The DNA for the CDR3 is TGCGCCAGCAGCCTAGGGACTAGCGGGTTGTGGGGCTACGAGCAGTACTTC. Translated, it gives CASSLGTSGLWGYEQYF.

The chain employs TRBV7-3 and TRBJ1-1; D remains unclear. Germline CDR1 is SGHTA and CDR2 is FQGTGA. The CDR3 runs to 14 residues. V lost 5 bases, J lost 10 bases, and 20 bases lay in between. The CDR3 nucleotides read TGTGCCAGCAGCCTCATAAAAACCGAGACACGAGCTTTCTTT. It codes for CASSLIKTETRAFF.

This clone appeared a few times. Written as DNA, the CDR3 is TGCGCCAGCAGCCAAGATCCGCTAAATCGTGCAGAGACCCAGTACTTC. Translation gives CASSQDPLNRAETQYF. The chain combines TRBV4-1 with TRBJ2-5; no reliable D call. CDR3 length equals 16 residues. Germline V gene data show CDR1 as MGHRA and CDR2 as YSYEKL. V lost 0 bases and J lost 4, with 15 bases in between.

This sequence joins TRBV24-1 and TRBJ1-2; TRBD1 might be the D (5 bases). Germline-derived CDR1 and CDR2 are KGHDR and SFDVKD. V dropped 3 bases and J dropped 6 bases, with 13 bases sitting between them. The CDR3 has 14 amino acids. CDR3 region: CATSDTGGRHGYTF. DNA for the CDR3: TGTGCCACCAGTGATACCGGGGGGAGACATGGCTACACCTTC.

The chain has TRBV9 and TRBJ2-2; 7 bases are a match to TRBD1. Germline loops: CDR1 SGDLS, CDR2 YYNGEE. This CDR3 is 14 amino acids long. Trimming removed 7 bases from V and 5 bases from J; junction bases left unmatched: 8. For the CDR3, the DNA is TGTGCCAGCGGAAGGGGGCGGAGGACCGGGGAGCTGTTTTTT. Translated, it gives CASGRGRRTGELFF.

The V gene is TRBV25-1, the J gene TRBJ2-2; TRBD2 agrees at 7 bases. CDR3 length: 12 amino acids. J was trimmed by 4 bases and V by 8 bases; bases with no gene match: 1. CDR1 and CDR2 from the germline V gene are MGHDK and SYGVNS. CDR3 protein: CASGRGTGELFF. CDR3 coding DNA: TGTGCCAGCGGGAGGGGCACCGGGGAGCTGTTTTTT.

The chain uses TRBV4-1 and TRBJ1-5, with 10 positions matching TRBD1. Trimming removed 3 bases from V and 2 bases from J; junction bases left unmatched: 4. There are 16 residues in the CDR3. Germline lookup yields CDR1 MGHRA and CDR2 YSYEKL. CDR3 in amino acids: CASSHPGTGGNQPQHF. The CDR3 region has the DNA TGCGCCAGCAGCCATCCCGGGACAGGGGGCAATCAGCCCCAGCATTTT.

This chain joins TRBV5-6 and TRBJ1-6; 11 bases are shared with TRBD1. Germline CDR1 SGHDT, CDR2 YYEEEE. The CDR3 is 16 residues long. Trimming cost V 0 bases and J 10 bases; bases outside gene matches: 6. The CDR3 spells CASSLVPGQGGSPLHF. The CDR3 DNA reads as TGTGCCAGCAGCTTGGTCCCGGGACAGGGGGGATCACCCCTCCACTTT.

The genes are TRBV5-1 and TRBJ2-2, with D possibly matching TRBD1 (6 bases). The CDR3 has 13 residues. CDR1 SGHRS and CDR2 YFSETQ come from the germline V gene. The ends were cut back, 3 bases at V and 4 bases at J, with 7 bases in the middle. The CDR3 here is CASSSGVTGELFF. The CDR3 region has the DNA TGCGCCAGCAGCTCAGGGGTCACCGGGGAGCTGTTTTTT.